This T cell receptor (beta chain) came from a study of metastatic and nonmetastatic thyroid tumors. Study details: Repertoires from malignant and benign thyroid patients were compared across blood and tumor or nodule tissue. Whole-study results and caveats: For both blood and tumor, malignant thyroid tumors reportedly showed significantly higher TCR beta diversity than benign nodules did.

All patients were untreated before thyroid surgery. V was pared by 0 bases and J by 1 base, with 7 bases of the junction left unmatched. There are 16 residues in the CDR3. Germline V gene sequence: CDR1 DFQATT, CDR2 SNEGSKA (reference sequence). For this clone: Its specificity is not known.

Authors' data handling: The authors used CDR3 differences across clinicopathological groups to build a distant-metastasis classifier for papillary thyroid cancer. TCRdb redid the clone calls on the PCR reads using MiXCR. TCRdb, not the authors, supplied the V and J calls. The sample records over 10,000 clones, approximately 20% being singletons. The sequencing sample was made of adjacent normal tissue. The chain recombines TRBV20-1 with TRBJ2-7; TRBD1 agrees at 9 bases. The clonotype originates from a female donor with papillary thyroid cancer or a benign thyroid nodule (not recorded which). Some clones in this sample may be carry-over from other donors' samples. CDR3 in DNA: TGCAGTGCTAGAGATGACAGGGGGTTAGTATCCTACGAGCAGTACTTC. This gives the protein CSARDDRGLVSYEQYF.